What follows describes a single T cell receptor (beta chain). The antigen remains undetermined. This specimen belongs to a study of cytomegalovirus exposure and HLA in healthy donors. Study conclusions and caveats: In an earlier analysis, most TCR beta V segments were productive about 90% or about 30% of the time.

The germline V gene encodes CDR1 GTSNPN and CDR2 SVGIG (reference sequence). Trimming stripped 4 bases from V and 1 base from J, with 7 bases between. The CDR3 is 12 amino acids. The PCR made use of 60 Vbeta and 13 Jbeta primers. Profiled with immunoSEQ multiplex PCR; TCRdb holds only in-frame clones, not every one. Seen here are 95,000 to 110,000 clones, approximately 80% observed once, and the top ten hold about 5.7%. This chain uses TRBV30 with TRBJ1-2; no reliable D call. This receptor was taken from a woman aged 18-29 years in good health and CMV-seropositive. The sequenced sample was PBMCs. CDR3 sequence (DNA): TGTGCCTGGACGGAGGATAACTATGGCTACACCTTC. It codes for CAWTEDNYGYTF. Supplemented by reference TRBV30 and TRBJ1-2, the full variable domain reads SQTIHQWPATLVQPVGSPLSLECTVEGTSNPNLYWYRQAAGRGLQLLFYSVGIGQISSEVPQNLSASRPQDRQFILSSKKLLLSDSGFYLCAWTEDNYGYTFGSGTRLTVV.